What follows are 24 T cell receptor beta chains derived from one specimen sequenced in a study of blood T cell repertoires in COVID-19 (dated by TCRdb to the early 2020s). Libraries were built with the immunoSEQ multiplex PCR assay. Here the immuneACCESS table is served through TCRdb, limited to in-frame sequences with V and J called. Missing clones are a known gap in these copies; in checked studies unresolved V genes cover under half, and the rest lacks a known reason. This sample has some 150,000 clones in its table, and around 80% of those were observed once. Of the sample, around 5.5% is held by the ten largest clones. What was sequenced was PBMCs or T cells enriched from blood (not recorded which). These receptors all stem from a woman aged 45-65 years who had recovered from COVID-19.

The rearrangement links TRBV18 to TRBJ1-1, with 10 bases that match TRBD1. This CDR3 is 16 amino acids long. Germline trimming cut 2 bases from V and 8 bases from J; bases unmatched to any gene: 11. The germline CDR1 and CDR2 sequences are KGHSH and LQKENI. CDR3 nucleotides: TGTGCCAGCTCACCAATATTCGAGGGACAGGGGACCGAAGCTTTCTTT. It codes for CASSPIFEGQGTEAFF.

The chain couples TRBV14 to TRBJ1-2; D remains unclear. Trimming left V 0 bases short and J 0 bases short, with 8 bases between. The CDR3 contains 15 residues. In germline, CDR1 is SGHDN, CDR2 FVKESK. Here the CDR3 DNA reads TGTGCCAGCAGCCAAGAGAGGGAAGCTAACTATGGCTACACCTTC. Translation: CASSQEREANYGYTF.

The chain recombines TRBV10-2 with TRBJ2-7, with 9 positions matching TRBD2. The germline V gene has CDR1 WSHSY and CDR2 SAAADI. CDR3 size: 15 residues. V was pared by 6 bases and J by 2 bases, with 8 bases of the junction left unmatched. CDR3 nucleotides: TGCGCCAGCAGCAATTTTGCGGGGGGGACCTACGAGCAGTACGTC. Translation: CASSNFAGGTYEQYV.

The chain is built from TRBV18 and TRBJ2-2; D is unresolved. Trimming removed 3 bases at V and 0 bases at J, with 11 bases between. Germline V CDR1 and CDR2: KGHSH, LQKENI. This CDR3 has 16 amino acids. The CDR3 spells CASSPSVNSNTGELFF. DNA for the CDR3: TGTGCCAGCTCACCGTCAGTTAATTCGAACACCGGGGAGCTGTTTTTT.

This chain links TRBV2 with TRBJ1-3; no reliable D call. Between the trimmed V and J ends, which lost 6 bases and 0 bases, there was a span of 12 bases. The CDR3 is made up of 15 amino acids. Germline V lookup: CDR1 SNHLY, CDR2 FYNNEI. This chain's CDR3 is CASSADTNSGNTIYF. The CDR3, as DNA: TGTGCCAGCAGCGCTGACACCAACTCTGGAAACACCATATATTTT.

This chain links TRBV12-3 or TRBV12-4 with TRBJ2-1, with TRBD2 matching 7 bases. V lost 6 bases to trimming and J lost 10 bases; unmatched junction nucleotides: 6. The CDR3 loop spans 12 amino acids. The DNA of the CDR3 is TGTGCCAGCAGCTGGACTAGTGGGGAGCAGTTCTTC. This sequence encodes CASSWTSGEQFF.

J is TRBJ1-4 and V is TRBV29-1; the D is unclear. The CDR3 covers 13 residues. The germline V and J ends were trimmed by 6 bases and 4 bases, with 12 bases remaining between them. CDR1 and CDR2 (germline): SQVTM, ANQGSEA. The DNA of the CDR3 is TGCAGCGTGGGTGGGCAAAGTAATGAAAAACTGTTTTTT. Its translation is CSVGGQSNEKLFF.

The chain joins TRBV4-1 to TRBJ1-1, with a weak D call TRBD1 (6 bases). Trimming left V 2 bases short and J 4 bases short, with 17 bases between. CDR1 and CDR2 from the germline V gene are MGHRA and YSYEKL. CDR3 length equals 16 residues. CDR3 sequence: CASSQNDRRWSTEAFF. The CDR3 nucleotides read TGCGCCAGCAGCCAAAACGACAGGCGATGGAGCACTGAAGCTTTCTTT.

There are many counts of this clone. The genes are TRBV7-8 and TRBJ2-7; TRBD1 is a possible D gene (5 bases). Germline CDR1 and CDR2: SGHVS and FQNEAQ. The germline V and J ends were trimmed by 6 bases and 5 bases, with 14 bases remaining between them. The CDR3 runs to 13 residues. The CDR3 here is CASSIYQGDEQYF. In DNA form, the CDR3 reads TGTGCCAGCAGTATATATCAGGGTGACGAGCAGTACTTC.

For this clone: Other nucleotide sequences in the sample specify the same CDR3. The CDR3 spells CASRPPGGSEKLFF. CDR3 nucleotides: TGTGCCAGCAGGCCACCAGGGGGCAGTGAAAAACTGTTTTTT. The J gene is TRBJ1-4, the V gene TRBV28, with 8 bases identical to TRBD1. The CDR3 is 14 residues long. CDR1 and CDR2 (germline): MDHEN, SYDVKM. V shed 6 bases, J shed 7 bases, and the junction held 7 bases outside the gene matches.

This chain links TRBV27 with TRBJ2-7; 11 bases fit TRBD2. The CDR3 has 16 amino acids. Unmatched junction bases numbered 12, after V lost 1 base and J lost 10 bases. The germline V gene has CDR1 MNHEY and CDR2 SMNVEV (reference sequence). CDR3 nucleotides: TGTGCCAGCAGTTTATACACTAGCGGGGGAAATACGGAACAGTACTTC. Protein sequence: CASSLYTSGGNTEQYF.

This clone has more than one count but fewer than ten. The CDR3 nucleotides are TGTGCCAGTAGTACCCGGACAGGGGGCCTACCTACTGAAGCTTTCTTT. Protein product: CASSTRTGGLPTEAFF. V usage is TRBV19 and J usage is TRBJ1-1, with 11 positions matching TRBD1. There are 16 residues in the CDR3. Germline lookup yields CDR1 LNHDA and CDR2 SQIVND (reference sequence). V lost 4 bases and J lost 5; bases outside the gene matches: 9. Full variable domain (outside the CDR3, taken from reference TRBV19 and TRBJ1-1): DGGITQSPKYLFRKEGQNVTLSCEQNLNHDAMYWYRQDPGQGLRLIYYSQIVNDFQKGDIAEGYSVSREKKESFPLTVTSAQKNPTAFYLCASSTRTGGLPTEAFFGQGTRLTVV.

The V call is TRBV6-5, the J call TRBJ2-5, with a tentative D call TRBD1 (6 bases). The V end was cut by 5 bases, the J end by 5 bases, with 12 bases between. This CDR3 is built from 13 residues. Germline assignment: CDR1 MNHEY and CDR2 SVGAGI. The CDR3 sequence is CASSQLTGETQYF. The CDR3 region has the DNA TGTGCCAGCAGTCAACTTACAGGGGAGACCCAGTACTTC.

In its sample, this clone was seen once. The rearrangement joins TRBV5-1 to TRBJ1-2; weak D call: TRBD1 (5 bases). Trimming removed 4 bases at V and 6 bases at J, with 7 bases between. This CDR3 contains 11 residues. Germline V CDR1 and CDR2: SGHRS, YFSETQ. Written as DNA, the CDR3 is TGCGCCAGCAGCCTCAGGGATGGCTACACCTTC. Protein: CASSLRDGYTF.

The chain combines TRBV6-1 with TRBJ1-1, with D maybe TRBD1 (5 bases). V was cut by 0 bases and J by 6 bases, with 11 bases left in between. Germline V gives CDR1 MNHNS, CDR2 SASEGT. There are 14 residues in the CDR3. The CDR3 region has the DNA TGTGCCAGCAGTGAAGCGATTGGGGGGGCTGAAGCTTTCTTT. Protein product: CASSEAIGGAEAFF.

The chain recombines TRBV4-1 with TRBJ1-5; a weak D match, TRBD1 (5 bases). Trimming took off 0 bases at V and 4 bases at J, with 10 bases between the two ends. The V gene's germline CDR1 is MGHRA and CDR2 YSYEKL. This CDR3 is 15 amino acids long. CDR3 loop: CASSQDGQGNQPQHF. As DNA, the CDR3 is TGCGCCAGCAGCCAAGATGGGCAGGGTAATCAGCCCCAGCATTTT.

This sequence joins TRBV28 and TRBJ1-5; a weak D match, TRBD1 (5 bases). This CDR3 has 14 residues. Germline lookup yields CDR1 MDHEN and CDR2 SYDVKM. Trimming shortened V by 6 bases and J by 7 bases, and 16 bases separated the two germline ends. As DNA, the CDR3 is TGTGCCAGCAGCCCGGCGGGGGAAGTCCAGCCCCAGCATTTT. Protein: CASSPAGEVQPQHF. Supplemented by reference TRBV28 and TRBJ1-5, the full variable domain reads DVKVTQSSRYLVKRTGEKVFLECVQDMDHENMFWYRQDPGLGLRLIYFSYDVKMKEKGDIPEGYSVSREKKERFSLILESASTNQTSMYLCASSPAGEVQPQHFGDGTRLSIL.

The chain links TRBV27 to TRBJ2-1; D gene uncertain. The CDR3 contains 14 residues. Per the germline V gene, CDR1 is MNHEY and CDR2 is SMNVEV (reference sequence). Trimming pared 6 bases from V and 7 bases from J, leaving 16 bases between. CDR3 sequence (DNA): TGTGCCAGCAGCTCCTACCAACTCGCGAATGAGCAGTTCTTC. Translating it yields CASSSYQLANEQFF.

V gene TRBV11-2 combines with J gene TRBJ1-5, with TRBD1 identical over 9 bases. In germline, CDR1 is SGHAT, CDR2 FQNNGV. The CDR3 is made up of 19 amino acids. V lost 6 bases, J lost 0 bases, and 15 bases stayed unmatched. CDR3 in amino acids: CASSVNRDRVPNSNQPQHF. CDR3 DNA sequence: TGTGCCAGCAGTGTGAACCGGGACAGGGTTCCCAATAGCAATCAGCCCCAGCATTTT.

The V gene is TRBV18, the J gene TRBJ1-1, with 7 bases that match TRBD1. The J segment lost 11 bases and the V segment lost 6 bases, leaving 9 bases of the junction unmatched. The CDR3 contains 12 residues. Germline V gene data show CDR1 as KGHSH and CDR2 as LQKENI. CDR3 sequence (DNA): TGTGCCAGCTCCCCTCAGGGGGGTGTTGCTTTCTTT. Protein sequence: CASSPQGGVAFF.

V is TRBV27 and J is TRBJ1-1, with D unresolved. V gave up 5 bases and J gave up 1 base, with 11 bases separating them. The CDR3 totals 14 residues. Germline loops: CDR1 MNHEY, CDR2 SMNVEV (reference sequence). CDR3 region: CASSALGSNTEAFF. CDR3 in DNA: TGTGCCAGCAGTGCCCTAGGATCGAACACTGAAGCTTTCTTT.

The chain links TRBV11-3 to TRBJ2-1; D is possibly TRBD2 (5 bases). Trimming pared 5 bases from V and 6 bases from J, leaving 8 bases between. The CDR3 totals 12 residues. Germline V lookup: CDR1 SGHNT, CDR2 YENEEA. CDR3 nucleotides: TGTGCCAGCAGCGCCCGGGGCAATGAGCAGTTCTTC. It codes for CASSARGNEQFF.

The chain combines TRBV5-8 with TRBJ1-4; D is perhaps TRBD1 (5 bases). The ends were cut back, 1 base at V and 2 bases at J, with 9 bases in the middle. In germline, CDR1 is SGHTS, CDR2 YDEGEE. The CDR3 runs 15 residues. CDR3 in DNA: TGTGCCAGCAGCTTGAGAGACAGTACTAATGAAAAACTGTTTTTT. Its translation is CASSLRDSTNEKLFF.

The chain links TRBV19 to TRBJ2-1, with D perhaps matching TRBD1 (5 bases). Trimming stripped 3 bases from V and 8 bases from J, with 11 bases between. The CDR3 covers 13 residues. Germline CDR1 reads LNHDA; CDR2 reads SQIVND (reference sequence). The CDR3 here is CASSIRTGYEQFF. The CDR3 DNA sequence: TGTGCCAGTAGTATCAGAACAGGTTATGAGCAGTTCTTC.